The 10 T cell receptor beta chains in this list originate from one sample, sequenced in a study of blood T cell repertoires in COVID-19. Generated by immunoSEQ multiplex PCR, the TCRdb table keeps only in-frame clones and is missing some. The sample has some 320,000 clones, roughly 85% seen once. The sample comprised PBMCs or T cells enriched from blood (not recorded which). The receptors stem from a woman in her 30s who had been exposed to COVID-19.

The J gene is TRBJ2-2, the V gene TRBV19; 7 positions match TRBD1. The length of the CDR3 is 15 residues. J was trimmed by 4 bases and V by 3 bases; bases with no gene match: 5. Germline V gives CDR1 LNHDA, CDR2 SQIVND (reference sequence). Here the CDR3 DNA reads TGTGCCAGTAGTATCGGGACAGTCGGCACCGGGGAGCTGTTTTTT. This sequence encodes CASSIGTVGTGELFF.

The chain employs TRBV10-3 and TRBJ2-3; 9 positions agree with TRBD2. V lost 9 bases and J lost 6; bases outside the gene matches: 4. There are 12 residues in the CDR3. From germline, CDR1 is ENHRY and CDR2 SYGVKD. The chain's CDR3 is CAIAGGGDTQYF. DNA of the CDR3: TGTGCCATAGCGGGGGGCGGGGATACGCAGTATTTT.

V and J are TRBV3-1 (or the pseudogene TRBV3-2) and TRBJ2-7; 7 bases map to TRBD1. V shed 1 base and J 5 bases; nucleotides not matched to a gene: 11. This CDR3 is 16 amino acids long. Per the germline V gene, CDR1 is LGHDT and CDR2 is YNNKEL (reference sequence). The CDR3 region has the DNA TGTGCCAGCAGCCAAGCCCTTGGGACAGATGTGGACGAGCAGTACTTC. It yields the protein CASSQALGTDVDEQYF.

The chain is built from TRBV29-1 and TRBJ2-2; 11 nucleotides align to TRBD1. The length of the CDR3 is 15 residues. Germline loops: CDR1 SQVTM, CDR2 ANQGSEA. J was trimmed by 4 bases and V by 4 bases; bases with no gene match: 5. The CDR3 is CSVVSGTGGTGELFF. The DNA of the CDR3 is TGCAGCGTTGTATCCGGGACAGGGGGCACCGGGGAGCTGTTTTTT.

The V call is TRBV6-6, the J call TRBJ1-5; D remains unclear. The germline CDR1 and CDR2 sequences are MNHNY and SVGAGI (reference sequence). The CDR3 consists of 11 residues. V lost 6 bases and J 6 bases, leaving 6 bases between the germline ends. The CDR3 region has the DNA TGTGCCAGCAGCCCGGGTCAGCCCCAGCATTTT. Residues: CASSPGQPQHF.

Here the CDR3 DNA reads TGTGCCAGCTCACCACCGAGGTCCGTTACCTACGAGCAGTACTTC. This encodes CASSPPRSVTYEQYF. The chain is built from TRBV18 and TRBJ2-7; D unclear. CDR3 length: 15 amino acids. CDR1 and CDR2 (germline): KGHSH, LQKENI. Trimming took off 0 bases at V and 2 bases at J, with 11 bases between the two ends. The complete variable domain, with remaining parts taken from reference TRBV18 and TRBJ2-7, reads NAGVMQNPRHLVRRRGQEARLRCSPMKGHSHVYWYRQLPEEGLKFMVYLQKENIIDESGMPKERFSAEFPKEGPSILRIQQVVRGDSAAYFCASSPPRSVTYEQYFGPGTRLTVT.

The V gene is TRBV24-1, the J gene TRBJ2-1; TRBD2 matches at 16 bases. Germline V gives CDR1 KGHDR, CDR2 SFDVKD. V was clipped by 5 bases and J by 0 bases; unmatched bases: 6. The CDR3 is 19 residues long. The CDR3 DNA follows: TGTGCCACCAGTGCCGGGACTAGCGGGGGGGGTTACTCCTACAATGAGCAGTTCTTC. Its translation is CATSAGTSGGGYSYNEQFF.

CDR3 loop: CASSPRQAEGGNQPQHF. The CDR3, as DNA: TGTGCCAGCTCACCAAGACAGGCCGAAGGGGGCAATCAGCCCCAGCATTTT. The rearrangement uses TRBV18 and TRBJ1-5; TRBD1 is a possible D gene (6 bases). The V end lost 2 bases, the J end lost 2 bases, and 16 bases lay between the germline ends. The CDR3 loop spans 17 amino acids. The germline CDR1 and CDR2 sequences are KGHSH and LQKENI.

The chain has TRBV30 and TRBJ1-5; no clear D gene. The V end was cut by 1 base, the J end by 0 bases, with 7 bases between. The CDR3 loop spans 14 amino acids. Germline CDR1 is GTSNPN and CDR2 is SVGIG (reference sequence). This chain's CDR3 is CAWSELYSNQPQHF. The CDR3 nucleotides read TGTGCCTGGAGTGAGCTCTATAGCAATCAGCCCCAGCATTTT.

V gene TRBV19 combines with J gene TRBJ1-1; TRBD1 aligns across 7 bases. With 4 bases clipped from V and 2 bases from J, the junction kept 10 bases outside the gene matches. The CDR3 has 16 amino acids. Germline V gene lookup returns CDR1 LNHDA and CDR2 SQIVND (reference sequence). The CDR3 DNA is TGTGCCAGTAGTACCGACGCGACAGGGTTCAACACTGAAGCTTTCTTT. Amino acids: CASSTDATGFNTEAFF.